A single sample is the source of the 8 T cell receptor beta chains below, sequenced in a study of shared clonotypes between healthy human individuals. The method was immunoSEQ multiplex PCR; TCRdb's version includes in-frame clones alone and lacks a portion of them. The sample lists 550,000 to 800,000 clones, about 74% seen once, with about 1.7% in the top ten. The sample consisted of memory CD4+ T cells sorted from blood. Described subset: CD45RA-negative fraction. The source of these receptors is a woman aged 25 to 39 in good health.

CDR3: CASSRRSGGNTEAFF. CDR3 bases: TGTGCCAGCAGCCGCCGATCCGGCGGGAACACTGAAGCTTTCTTT. The chain links TRBV7-8 to TRBJ1-1; D is ambiguous. The length of the CDR3 is 15 residues. From germline, CDR1 is SGHVS and CDR2 FQNEAQ. The ends were cut back, 5 bases at V and 1 base at J, with 14 bases in the middle.

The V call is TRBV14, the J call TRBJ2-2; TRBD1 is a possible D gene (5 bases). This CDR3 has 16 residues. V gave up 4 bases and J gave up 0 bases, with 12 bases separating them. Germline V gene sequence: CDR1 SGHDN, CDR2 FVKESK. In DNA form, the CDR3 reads TGTGCCAGCAGCCGCCGATGGGGCACGAACACCGGGGAGCTGTTTTTT. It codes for CASSRRWGTNTGELFF.

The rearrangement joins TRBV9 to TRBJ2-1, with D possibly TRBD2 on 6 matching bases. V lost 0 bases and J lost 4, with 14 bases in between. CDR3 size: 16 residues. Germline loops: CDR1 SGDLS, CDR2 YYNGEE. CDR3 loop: CASSVDVGRMYNEQFF. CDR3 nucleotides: TGTGCCAGCAGCGTAGATGTCGGGAGAATGTACAATGAGCAGTTCTTC.

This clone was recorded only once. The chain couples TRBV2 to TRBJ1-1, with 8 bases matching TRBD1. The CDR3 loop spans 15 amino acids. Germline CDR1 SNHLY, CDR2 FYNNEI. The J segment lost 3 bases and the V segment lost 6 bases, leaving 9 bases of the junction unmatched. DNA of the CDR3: TGTGCCAGCAGGCCTTCGACAGGGGCCGACACTGAAGCTTTCTTT. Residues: CASRPSTGADTEAFF.

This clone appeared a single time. Written as DNA, the CDR3 is TGTGCCAGCAGTTTACAGACTAGCATCAGTGAGCAGTTCTTC. This translates into CASSLQTSISEQFF. The gene calls are TRBV27 and TRBJ2-1, with TRBD2 matching over 7 bases. Germline values: CDR1 MNHEY, CDR2 SMNVEV (reference sequence). The CDR3 loop spans 14 amino acids. With 2 bases clipped from V and 9 bases from J, the junction kept 7 bases outside the gene matches.

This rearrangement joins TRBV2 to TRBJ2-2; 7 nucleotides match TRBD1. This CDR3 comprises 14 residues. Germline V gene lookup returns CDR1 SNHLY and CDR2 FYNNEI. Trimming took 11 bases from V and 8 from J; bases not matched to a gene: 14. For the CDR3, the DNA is TGTGCCGCACAGGGAGACAGGGATGGGGGGGAGCTGTTTTTT. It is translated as CAAQGDRDGGELFF.

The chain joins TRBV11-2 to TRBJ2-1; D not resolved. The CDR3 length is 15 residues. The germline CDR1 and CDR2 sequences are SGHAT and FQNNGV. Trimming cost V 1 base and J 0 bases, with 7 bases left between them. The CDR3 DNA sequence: TGTGCCAGCAGCTTAGGACCTAGCTCCTACAATGAGCAGTTCTTC. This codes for CASSLGPSSYNEQFF.

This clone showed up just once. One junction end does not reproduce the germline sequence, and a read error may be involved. CDR3 nucleotide sequence: TGTGCCAGCAGCCACGGACAGGGGACTGATCGAACTCCGAACTTC. Residues: CASSHGQGTDRTPNF. This sequence joins TRBV28 and TRBJ2-5, with 9 nucleotides matching TRBD1. This CDR3 comprises 15 residues. Germline CDR1 reads MDHEN; CDR2 reads SYDVKM.